Listed below are T cell receptor beta chains from one sample, sequenced in a study of T cell responses to AZD1222 COVID-19 vaccine. The method was immunoSEQ multiplex PCR; TCRdb's version includes in-frame clones alone and lacks a portion of them. The sample contains fewer than 85,000 clones, about nine tenths of which appear only once. The input for sequencing was peripheral blood, taken on day 0 of AZD1222 vaccination. The receptors come from an adult in good health. Each CDR3 is given with its conserved first and last residue. A D gene is named only where the DNA matches it firmly. Clone size is stated in some rows and not others, as once, few, many or a class when expanded.

NA | TRBD1 | TRBJ1-2 | TRBV6-6 | TGTGCCAGCAGCTCCGGGACAGGGGGCGGCAGAGATGGCTACACCTTC | CASSSGTGGGRDGYTF
NA | TRBD2 | TRBJ2-7 | TRBV7-2 | TGTGCCAGCAGCCGGACTAGCGGGAGGGTTTCGGGTGAGCAGTACTTC | CASSRTSGRVSGEQYF
NA | NA | TRBJ1-6 | TRBV4-2 | TGTGCCAGCAGCCAAGGACAGGTCGTAGATAATTCACCCCTCCACTTT | CASSQGQVVDNSPLHF
NA | TRBD2 | TRBJ2-1 | TRBV2 | TGTGCCAACGGACGGGGGGACCGCAACAATGAGCAGTTCTTC | CANGRGDRNNEQFF
NA | NA | TRBJ2-7 | TRBV28 | TGTGCCAGCAGCCCACCCTCAGGGACCTACGAGCAGTACTTC | CASSPPSGTYEQYF
NA | NA | TRBJ1-4 | TRBV4-1 | TGCGCCAGCAGCCAAACGTTAGGGGCAACTAATGAAAAACTGTTTTTT | CASSQTLGATNEKLFF
NA | NA | TRBJ1-5 | TRBV6-6 | TGTGCCAGCAGTTACGTCCGGGGTCAGCCCCAGCATTTT | CASSYVRGQPQHF
NA | TRBD2 | TRBJ2-5 | TRBV6-5 | TGTGCCAGCAGGGGGACTAGCCAGGAGACCCAGTACTTC | CASRGTSQETQYF
NA | NA | TRBJ1-2 | TRBV28 | TGTGCCAGCAGTCCCAGGTCTAACTATGGCTACACCTTC | CASSPRSNYGYTF
NA | NA | TRBJ2-7 | TRBV10-3 | TGTGCCATCAGTGGACAGTACGAGCAGTACTTC | CAISGQYEQYF
NA | NA | TRBJ2-7 | TRBV4-3 | TGCGCCAGCAGCCAAGGATTTTTGTCCTACGAGCAGTACTTC | CASSQGFLSYEQYF
NA | NA | TRBJ1-4 | TRBV5-4 | TGTGCCAGCAGCTTGGATGGGCGAAAACTGTTTTTT | CASSLDGRKLFF
NA | TRBD1 | TRBJ1-2 | TRBV29-1 | TGCAGCGTGGACAGGGGCGACTATGGCTACACCTTC | CSVDRGDYGYTF
NA | TRBD2 | TRBJ2-7 | TRBV3-1/TRBV3-2 | TGTGCCAGCAGCCATGCCCCCGGACTAGCGGGAAGCTACGAGCAGTACTTC | CASSHAPGLAGSYEQYF
NA | NA | TRBJ2-7 | TRBV27 | TGTGCCAGCAGTTTATCGGACGGGAAAACCTACGAGCAGTACTTC | CASSLSDGKTYEQYF
NA | TRBD2 | TRBJ2-2 | TRBV7-3 | TGTGCCAGCAGCCCTGCGGGGGGAAACACCGGGGAGCTGTTTTTT | CASSPAGGNTGELFF
NA | TRBD2 | TRBJ2-1 | TRBV27 | TGTGCCAGCAGTTTTTTCGGGAGGCTCATGAGCTCCTACAATGAGCAGTTCTTC | CASSFFGRLMSSYNEQFF
NA | TRBD1 | TRBJ2-7 | TRBV11-2 | TGTGCCAGCAGCCTCCTGGGGGGACAGGGTAACGAGCAGTACTTC | CASSLLGGQGNEQYF
NA | NA | TRBJ2-5 | TRBV28 | TGTGCCAGCAGTTTATACAGCGAAGAGACCCAGTACTTC | CASSLYSEETQYF
NA | NA | TRBJ1-5 | TRBV19 | TGTGCCAGTAGTATAGTTGTCCCACGCGGAGATCAGCCCCAGCATTTT | CASSIVVPRGDQPQHF
NA | NA | TRBJ2-1 | TRBV10-3 | TGTGCCATCAGGGGGGACTCCTACAATGAGCAGTTCTTC | CAIRGDSYNEQFF
NA | NA | TRBJ2-5 | TRBV5-6 | TGTGCCAGTCAGTTCGAAGAGACCCAGTACTTC | CASQFEETQYF
NA | TRBD2 | TRBJ2-3 | TRBV6-2/TRBV6-3 | TGTGCCAGCAGTTCTAGACTAGCGGGGAGCACAGATACGCAGTATTTT | CASSSRLAGSTDTQYF
NA | TRBD1 | TRBJ2-1 | TRBV15 | TGTGCCACCAGCAGAGAGGACAGGGTAATGATCGTAAATGAGCAGTTCTTC | CATSREDRVMIVNEQFF
NA | NA | TRBJ1-1 | TRBV14 | TGTGCCAGCAGCACGGACTTTAACACTGAAGCTTTCTTT | CASSTDFNTEAFF
NA | NA | TRBJ1-5 | TRBV5-5 | TGTGCCAGCAGCTTGTCAGGGAATAGCAATCAGCCCCAGCATTTT | CASSLSGNSNQPQHF
once | TRBD1 | TRBJ1-4 | TRBV27 | TGTGCCAGCAGTTTATACAGGGGCGGGAATGAAAAACTGTTTTTT | CASSLYRGGNEKLFF
NA | TRBD2 | TRBJ2-5 | TRBV2 | TGTGCCAGCATCTGGACTAGCGGGATGTTAGAGACCCAGTACTTC | CASIWTSGMLETQYF
once | NA | TRBJ2-1 | TRBV19 | TGTGCCAGTAGTATGGCGAGATCTGAGCAGTTCTTC | CASSMARSEQFF
NA | NA | TRBJ1-1 | TRBV29-1 | TGCAGCGTTGGTCCTCAGGGAACCTGGAACACTGAAGCTTTCTTT | CSVGPQGTWNTEAFF
NA | NA | TRBJ2-7 | TRBV28 | TGTGCCAGCAGCCCCACGAGCGGCAGGCACGACGAGCAGTACTTC | CASSPTSGRHDEQYF
NA | NA | TRBJ2-7 | TRBV6-2/TRBV6-3 | TGTGCCAGCAGTCTCTTAGCGAGGCAGTACTTC | CASSLLARQYF
NA | NA | TRBJ2-7 | TRBV28 | TGTGCCAGCAGCCTCGCCCCGTCCACAAGCTACGAGCAGTACTTC | CASSLAPSTSYEQYF
NA | NA | TRBJ2-1 | TRBV3-1/TRBV3-2 | TGTGCCAGCAGCCTAAGTGGGGCGGGATCTGATCGAGTTTTATATGAGCAGTTCTTC | CASSLSGAGSDRVLYEQFF
NA | NA | TRBJ2-1 | TRBV5-6 | TGTGCCAGCCATATAGGGAGGACAAACAATGAGCAGTTCTTC | CASHIGRTNNEQFF
NA | NA | TRBJ2-1 | TRBV7-2 | TGTGCCAGCACCCCAGGAGGGGGCAACTCGAATGAGCAGTTCTTC | CASTPGGGNSNEQFF
NA | TRBD2 | TRBJ2-3 | TRBV10-2 | TGCGCCAGCAGGGACGCTAGCGGGGGGGCCACAGATACGCAGTATTTT | CASRDASGGATDTQYF
NA | TRBD2 | TRBJ2-2 | TRBV28 | TGTGCCAGCAGTCCCCCCCGGGGGGGAGTGACAGACGGGGAGCTGTTTTTT | CASSPPRGGVTDGELFF
NA | NA | TRBJ1-1 | TRBV3-1/TRBV3-2 | TGTGCCAGCAGCCAAGCCTCCTATCCGAACACTGAAGCTTTCTTT | CASSQASYPNTEAFF
NA | TRBD2 | TRBJ2-2 | TRBV10-1 | TGCGCCAGCAGTCCTAGCGGAGTGAACACCGGGGAGCTGTTTTTT | CASSPSGVNTGELFF
few | TRBD1 | TRBJ1-2 | TRBV7-9 | TGTGCCAGTACGGACAGGGTAGACGGCTACACCTTC | CASTDRVDGYTF
NA | NA | TRBJ2-2 | TRBV19 | TGTGCCAGTAGTCCCAGGGACTTTTATACCGGGGAGCTGTTTTTT | CASSPRDFYTGELFF
NA | NA | TRBJ2-7 | TRBV4-3 | TGCGCCAGCAGCCAAGATAGGCGGGGAGGCGAGCAGTACTTC | CASSQDRRGGEQYF
NA | TRBD1 | TRBJ1-5 | TRBV7-8 | TGTGCCAGCAGCTCACAGGGGGGACATAGCAATCAGCCCCAGCATTTT | CASSSQGGHSNQPQHF
NA | NA | TRBJ1-5 | TRBV30 | TGTGCCTGGAGTGTACTACCCCCCCCCAATCAGCCCCAGCATTTT | CAWSVLPPPNQPQHF
NA | NA | TRBJ1-5 | TRBV4-3 | TGCGCCAGCAGCCAGGAGGCAGCGGGCCCCCAGCCCCAGCATTTT | CASSQEAAGPQPQHF
NA | NA | TRBJ1-4 | TRBV6-5 | TGTGCCAGCAGCTCCTCGTCCGGGGAAAAACTGTTTTTT | CASSSSSGEKLFF
NA | TRBD1 | TRBJ1-1 | TRBV10-1 | TGCGCCAGCAGTGATTTAGACCGGGACAGGGGCACTGAAGCTTTCTTT | CASSDLDRDRGTEAFF
NA | TRBD2 | TRBJ2-7 | TRBV15 | TGTGCCACCAGCAGAGAGCGGGAGGCCCACGAGCAGTACTTC | CATSREREAHEQYF
NA | NA | TRBJ1-1 | TRBV9 | TGTGCCAGCAGCGTCCTCGGAACGGGAGTTTTTAGTAGAGAAGCTTTCTTT | CASSVLGTGVFSREAFF
NA | TRBD1 | TRBJ2-7 | TRBV20-1 | TGCAGTGCTAGTTCCCCCCGGGACAGTCCCTACGAGCAGTACTTC | CSASSPRDSPYEQYF
NA | TRBD2 | TRBJ2-3 | TRBV6-1 | TGTGCCAGCAGTGACACTAGCGGGGGGGCAGATACGCAGTATTTT | CASSDTSGGADTQYF
NA | NA | TRBJ2-3 | TRBV4-2 | TGTGCCAGCAGCCCCATAACGGCAGATACGCAGTATTTT | CASSPITADTQYF
NA | TRBD1 | TRBJ1-1 | TRBV19 | TGTGCCAGTAGGAATAGATACAGGGGGAACGGCACTGAAGCTTTCTTT | CASRNRYRGNGTEAFF
NA | NA | TRBJ1-2 | TRBV6-5 | TGTGCCAGCAGTTACAAAGGGGCTGATGGCTACACCTTC | CASSYKGADGYTF
NA | NA | TRBJ2-7 | TRBV13 | TGTGCCAGCAGCTTAGGCCTCCAGGTCTACGAGCAGTACTTC | CASSLGLQVYEQYF
NA | NA | TRBJ2-6 | TRBV9 | TGTGCCAGCACCCGGGGTGGGGCCAACGTCCTGACTTTC | CASTRGGANVLTF